One T cell receptor beta chain is described in this entry. As yet, its antigen is unknown. Germline loops: CDR1 LNHDA, CDR2 SQIVND (reference sequence). The CDR3 loop spans 15 amino acids. The J segment lost 7 bases and the V segment lost 6 bases, leaving 5 bases of the junction unmatched. It was patients with CD8+CD57+ cell expansion by flow cytometry who were chosen for sequencing. Therapy had not been given to patients before blood sampling. The sample is drawn from a study of CD8+CD57+ T cells in acquired aplastic anemia. Study-wide points: Patients shared approximately 30 CD8+ CDR3 sequences with controls.

Investigators profiled TCR beta VDJ and CDR3 from genomic DNA template. TCRdb passed the reads through MiXCR, listing each CDR3 protein once. The table lists about 160,000 distinct CDR3 sequences, around 43% of them singletons, with 3% to 4% in the top ten. The sample taken for sequencing was sorted CD4+, CD8+, or CD8+CD57+ T cells (not recorded which) from PBMCs. The TCR originated in a human donor with aplastic anemia. The genes are TRBV19 and TRBJ2-1; 14 bases align to TRBD2. The CDR3 sequence: CASRWTSGGWNEQFF. The CDR3 DNA reads TGTGCCAGTAGATGGACTAGCGGGGGGTGGAATGAGCAGTTCTTC.